This T cell receptor (beta chain) was found in a study of blood T cell repertoires in COVID-19. As for the study in general: Samples taken during acute and convalescent COVID-19 were collected in the United States, Italy and Spain. Sources were T cells, B-cell-depleted T cells, or PBMCs; the material itself was cDNA or gDNA.

As originally analysed: Estimated nucleated cell counts came from reference gene primer amplification. This table comes from immunoSEQ multiplex PCR, and its TCRdb copy is limited to in-frame clones, with some not included. That table gives V, J and clone size, and the DNA gave D and trimming. This sample has some 80,000 clones, with under 85% found just once. The CDR3 spans 16 residues. The clonotype comes from a human donor in a cohort sampled during active COVID-19. Sequenced: peripheral blood. The chain links TRBV12-2 to TRBJ2-7; the D call of TRBD1 is as the table states it, not checked on the DNA. TRBV12-2 is marked as a pseudogene. DNA for the CDR3: TGTGCAAGTCGCTTATTCCGGGACAAGAACGACTACGAGCAGTACTTC. This sequence encodes CASRLFRDKNDYEQYF.